This T cell receptor beta chain stems from a study of T cell repertoires in cytomegalovirus infection. Findings and caveats of the study: Dominating the ex vivo response were TCR beta clonotypes that were CMV-specific and HLA-C-restricted.

Using its own MiXCR run on the reads, TCRdb lists one record per CDR3 protein. Among 600,000 to 700,000 distinct CDR3 sequences, around a third were seen once, and the ten largest hold roughly 20%. Concerning this clonotype: What it binds is unknown.

Per the germline V gene, CDR1 is SNHLY and CDR2 is FYNNEI. After removal of 8 bases from V and 0 bases from J, the junction contained 7 bases not matched to a gene. This CDR3 region has 15 residues. The material was cultured PBMCs, obtained from culture after CMV antigen stimulation. The gene calls are TRBV2 and TRBJ1-5, with 7 positions matching TRBD1. This clonotype was sampled from a human donor in good health (CMV status not recorded). Some clones in this sample may be carry-over from other donors' samples. The CDR3 coding sequence is TGTGCCAGCGCCGACAGGGTGGATAGCAATCAGCCCCAGCATTTT. Its translation is CASADRVDSNQPQHF.